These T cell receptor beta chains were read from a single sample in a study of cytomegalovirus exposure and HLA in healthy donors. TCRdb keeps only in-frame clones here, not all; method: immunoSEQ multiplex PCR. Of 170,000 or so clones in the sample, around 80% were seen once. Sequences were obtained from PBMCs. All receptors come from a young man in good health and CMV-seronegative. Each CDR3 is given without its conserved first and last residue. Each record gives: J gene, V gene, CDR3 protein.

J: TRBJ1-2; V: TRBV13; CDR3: ASSLEGQDYGFT
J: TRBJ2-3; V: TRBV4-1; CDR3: ASSQETGGPDTQY
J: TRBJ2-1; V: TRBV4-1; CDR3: ASSHYRDRGWNEQF
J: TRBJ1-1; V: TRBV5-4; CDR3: ASSNQLGTVRRAF
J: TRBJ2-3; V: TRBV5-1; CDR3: ASSSSTDTQY
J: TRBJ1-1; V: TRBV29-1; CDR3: SVEGDSAEAF
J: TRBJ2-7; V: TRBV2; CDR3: ASRVGGRFSYEQY
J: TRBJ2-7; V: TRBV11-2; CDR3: ASSSRGGPSYEQY
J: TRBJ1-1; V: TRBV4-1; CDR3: ASSQGGQGGTEAF
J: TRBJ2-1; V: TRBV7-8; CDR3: ASSLGLAGENEQF
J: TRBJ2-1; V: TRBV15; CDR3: ATSRDLPGEWRADEQF
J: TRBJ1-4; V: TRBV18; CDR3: ASSPNANYEKLF
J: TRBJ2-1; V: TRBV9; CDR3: ASSPWAGHEQF
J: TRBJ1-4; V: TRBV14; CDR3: ASSLRGGEKLF
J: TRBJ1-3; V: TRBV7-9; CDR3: ASSLVSGASGNTIY
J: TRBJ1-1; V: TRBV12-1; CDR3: ASSLPAHGEGTEAF
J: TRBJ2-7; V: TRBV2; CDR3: ASISSPGSYEQY
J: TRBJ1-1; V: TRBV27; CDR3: ASSGTQGRGTEAF
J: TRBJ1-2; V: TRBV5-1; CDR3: ASSLEGLHLAPT
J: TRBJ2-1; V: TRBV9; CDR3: ASSARRLGNSNEQF
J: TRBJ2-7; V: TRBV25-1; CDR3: ASSDVWLAGDASYEQY
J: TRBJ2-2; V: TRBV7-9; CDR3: ASSLRTGGTGELF
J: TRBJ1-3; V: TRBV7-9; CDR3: SSSSGQARNTIY
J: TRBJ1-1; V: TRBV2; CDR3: ASRAEEMNTEAF
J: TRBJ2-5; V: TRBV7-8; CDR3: ASSLGGSGGAEETQY
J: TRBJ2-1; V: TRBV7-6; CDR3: ASSLRGLAVSSYNEQF
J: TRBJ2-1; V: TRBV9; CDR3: ASRRTNDFGEQF
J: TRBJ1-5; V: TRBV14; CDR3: ASSRRSNQPQH
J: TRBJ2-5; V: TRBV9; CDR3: ASGGGWETQY
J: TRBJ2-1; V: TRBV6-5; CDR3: ASRDSANEQF
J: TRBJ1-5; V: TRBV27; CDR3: ASSPDRLLVQPQH
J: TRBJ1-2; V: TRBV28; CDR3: ASSFVRGRGYT
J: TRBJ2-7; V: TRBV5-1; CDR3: ASSATLSGRAGWGYEQY
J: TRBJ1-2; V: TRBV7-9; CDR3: ASSLAWLDYGYT
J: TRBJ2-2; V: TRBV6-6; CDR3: ASSYPSPLELF
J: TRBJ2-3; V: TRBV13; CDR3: ASSFGTGATDTQY
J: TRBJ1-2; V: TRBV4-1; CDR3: ASSQERLTEANYGYT
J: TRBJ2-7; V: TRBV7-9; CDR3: ASSPGSLEQY
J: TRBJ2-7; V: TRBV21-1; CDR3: ASSPMKQGSYEQY
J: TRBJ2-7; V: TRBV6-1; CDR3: ASSEAGGAFYEQY
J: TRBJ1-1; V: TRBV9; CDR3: ASSIAGTGGTEAF
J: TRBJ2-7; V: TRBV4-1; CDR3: ASRLEISGGAYEQY
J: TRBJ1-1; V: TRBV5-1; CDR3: ASSPAVGGAHTEAF
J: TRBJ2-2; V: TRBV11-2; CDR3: ASSSNTLAGGPSTGELF
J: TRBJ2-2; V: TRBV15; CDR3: ATSRAVPGAGELF
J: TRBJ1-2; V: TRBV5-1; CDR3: ASSDNGSRAYGYT
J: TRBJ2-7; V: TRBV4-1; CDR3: ASSRQRTGTGGSGIDYEQY
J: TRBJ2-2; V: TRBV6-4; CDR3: ASSETGYTGELF
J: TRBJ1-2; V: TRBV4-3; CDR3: ASSQDEENYGYT
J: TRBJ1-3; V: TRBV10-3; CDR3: AFASGLGNTIY
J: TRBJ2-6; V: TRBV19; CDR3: ASSAHNRGYSGAGANVLT
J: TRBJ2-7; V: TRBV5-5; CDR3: ASSLAGGPEQY
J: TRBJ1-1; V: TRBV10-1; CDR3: ATRPLENTEAF
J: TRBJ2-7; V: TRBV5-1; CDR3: ASSLQSEAIEQY
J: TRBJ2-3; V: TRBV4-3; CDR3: ASSQAQGLGADTQY